This TCR beta chain was sequenced during a study of human T cells and chemical hapten exposure. Whole-study context: Doses of diphenylcyclopropenone went to the patients' scalps weekly throughout the roughly 22-week study.

Stated time point: pre-sensitization, week 0. The treatment: therapeutic diphenylcyclopropenone sensitization with weekly scalp DPC. Per germline, CDR1 SGHTA and CDR2 FQGTGA. V gave up 4 bases and J gave up 5 bases, with 15 bases separating them. The CDR3 length is 15 residues. General study results and limits: Expanded TCR counts at PT1 were positively correlated with the patch test score. Donors, who had alopecia, may show an immune response that differs from healthy people's.

TCRdb ran MiXCR on the RACE reads and lists one entry per CDR3 protein. This sample has around 300,000 distinct CDR3 sequences; approximately 8% occur once, and the top ten carry about 1.2%. This clonotype has ten or more counts. Antigen: not known. This chain connects TRBV7-3 to TRBJ2-4; a possible D gene is TRBD1 (5 bases). The source material was whole blood, sampled in connection with sensitization to the hapten diphenylcyclopropenone (DPC). This clonotype originated in a man between 18 and 29 years old with alopecia areata. Some clones in this sample may be carry-over from other donors' samples. CDR3 protein: CASSSFDSGENIQYF. In nucleotides, the CDR3 is TGTGCCAGCAGCTCCTTCGACAGTGGAGAAAACATTCAGTACTTC.